Sequencing of this T cell receptor beta chain was carried out in a study of T-cell reconstitution after alpha-beta-depleted transplantation in children (dated by TCRdb to the mid-2010s). Concerning the study at large: T-cell immune reconstitution after TCRalphabeta/CD19-depleted allogeneic hematopoietic cell transplantation in children was quantitatively tracked in the study by means of TCR repertoire profiling.

The library relied on PCR. TCRdb records Illumina HiSeq 2500 as the sequencer. TCR library preparation used molecular barcoding, with unique molecular identifiers applied to normalize quantification of the TCRbeta repertoire. TCRdb applied fastp at Q25 and MiXCR to the public reads, then kept only in-frame beta chains. Merged by CDR3 protein, the rows form single entries marked with the most common genes and DNA. This sample gives hundreds of thousands of distinct CDR3 sequences in total; about 15% of them show up just once. Approximately 5% of the sample is in the top ten clones. Overall results and qualifications from the work: Over subsequent months, a decline in hyperexpanded clone frequencies was noted, and after one year, T-cell counts and TCRbeta diversity were mostly ascribed to newly produced T cells. The high TCRbeta diversity at day 60 in some patients was ascribed to recipient T cells and intrathymic progenitors that had survived conditioning. The apparently early alphabetaT-cell count recovery about two months after transplant was reportedly dependent on only several hundred rapidly expanded clones derived from non-depleted graft cells.

From the germline V gene, CDR1 is SGDLS and CDR2 is YYNGEE. V and J are truncated by 0 bases and 6 bases respectively, leaving an intervening sequence of 13 bases. Counted from cysteine to phenylalanine, this CDR3 has 14 amino acids. CDR3 DNA only is kept here, 42 bases in frame from base 1. What the treatment or condition label conveys for this sample: allogeneic hematopoietic cell transplantation with graft depleted of TCRalphabeta T cells and CD19 B cells. The transplant recipients were children given TCRalphabeta/CD19-depleted allogeneic hematopoietic cell grafts. There are many counts of this clonotype. Its antigen specificity is not known. No much larger clone is present one base from it, and per-base qualities are unavailable.

The rearrangement joined TRBV9 to TRBJ2-7; the D gene is perhaps TRBD1, on 5 matching bases. This clonotype originated in a male patient between 10 and 17 years old who had a stem cell transplant for acute lymphoblastic leukemia, so the T cells may come from the graft donor. The sample in question was PBMCs, mostly from graft donor cells, obtained 360 days after TCRalphabeta/CD19-depleted stem cell transplant. The CDR3 loop reads CASSVARGSSEQYF. The sequenced DNA: TGTGCCAGCAGCGTAGCTAGGGGTAGTTCCGAGCAGTACTTC.